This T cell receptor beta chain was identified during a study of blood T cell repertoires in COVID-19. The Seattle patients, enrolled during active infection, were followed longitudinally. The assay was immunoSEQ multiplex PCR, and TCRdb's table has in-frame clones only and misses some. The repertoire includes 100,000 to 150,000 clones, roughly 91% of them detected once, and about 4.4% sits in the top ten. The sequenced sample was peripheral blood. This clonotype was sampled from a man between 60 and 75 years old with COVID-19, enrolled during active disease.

CDR3 nucleotide sequence: TGCAGCGCCGGACAGGGAGGAGGGGAGCTGTTTTTT. This encodes CSAGQGGGELFF. The rearrangement links TRBV29-1 to TRBJ2-2, with 8 bases identical to TRBD1. The germline V gene has CDR1 SQVTM and CDR2 ANQGSEA. This CDR3 spans 12 amino acids. The trim removed 7 bases at V and 8 bases at J, leaving 6 bases unmatched.